Shown below are 27 T cell receptor beta chains from a single sample sequenced in a study of CD8 T cells in Susac syndrome. After extraction with the RNeasy kit, roughly 0.5 to 1 ug of the RNA was reverse transcribed using random hexamers. TCRdb recomputed calls from the immunoSEQ multiplex PCR reads with MiXCR, one row per CDR3 protein. The repertoire holds about 130,000 distinct CDR3 sequences, with 90% to 95% as singletons. Material for sequencing was CD4+ T cells from PBMCs. The receptor source for this set is a human donor in good health.

This chain connects TRBV25-1 to TRBJ2-7; D might be TRBD1 (6 bases). CDR1 is MGHDK, CDR2 SYGVNS, per germline. V shed 4 bases and J shed 1 base, with 11 bases lying between them. The length of the CDR3 is 14 residues. CDR3 in DNA: TGTGCCAGCAGTGTATCGACAGGTTCCTACGAGCAGTACTTC. It specifies CASSVSTGSYEQYF.

V gene TRBV14 combines with J gene TRBJ2-5, with a tentative D call TRBD2 (5 bases). The CDR3 contains 13 residues. Germline values: CDR1 SGHDN, CDR2 FVKESK. V was clipped by 5 bases and J by 5 bases, with 12 bases between them. The CDR3: CASSYGLGETQYF. The DNA of the CDR3 is TGTGCCAGCAGCTACGGACTCGGGGAGACCCAGTACTTC.

The chain is built from TRBV9 and TRBJ2-1, with D possibly TRBD2 on 5 matching bases. The CDR3 consists of 16 residues. The germline V gene has CDR1 SGDLS and CDR2 YYNGEE. Between the trimmed V and J ends, which lost 0 bases and 5 bases, there was a span of 15 bases. CDR3 in amino acids: CASSVDISATDNEQFF. CDR3 DNA sequence: TGTGCCAGCAGCGTAGATATTAGCGCGACTGACAATGAGCAGTTCTTC.

V gene TRBV2 combines with J gene TRBJ2-7; TRBD2 is a possible D gene (5 bases). Trimming removed 4 bases at V and 2 bases at J, with 12 bases between. Germline V gene sequence: CDR1 SNHLY, CDR2 FYNNEI. The CDR3 is 14 residues long. The CDR3 loop is CASSGGGRAYEQYF. The CDR3 DNA reads TGTGCCAGCAGTGGAGGAGGAAGGGCCTACGAGCAGTACTTC.

The rearrangement uses TRBV29-1 and TRBJ2-1; D assignment may be TRBD1 or TRBD2 (5 bases each). Germline V gene lookup returns CDR1 SQVTM and CDR2 ANQGSEA. V lost 6 bases and J lost 4, with 25 bases in between. The CDR3 length is 17 residues. CDR3 sequence: CSVRSLVGSGPYNEQFF. The CDR3 bases are TGCAGCGTCCGCTCACTAGTAGGCTCAGGGCCATACAATGAGCAGTTCTTC.

Here the CDR3 reads CASSLAGSYTEAFF. CDR3 in DNA: TGTGCCAGCAGCTTGGCGGGAAGCTACACTGAAGCTTTCTTT. The chain recombines TRBV7-9 with TRBJ1-1; D uncertain. V was clipped by 3 bases and J by 3 bases, with 11 bases between them. Germline CDR1 reads SEHNR; CDR2 reads FQNEAQ (reference sequence). The CDR3 extends over 14 amino acids.

The J gene is TRBJ1-1, the V gene TRBV7-2, with 9 bases lining up with TRBD1. The CDR3 runs 14 residues. Losses at the gene ends were 4 bases for V and 7 bases for J; bases not matched to a gene: 7. The germline V gene has CDR1 SGHTA and CDR2 FQGNSA. The CDR3 DNA reads as TGTGCCAGCAGCTACCGGACAGGGGCTCATGAAGCTTTCTTT. Its translation: CASSYRTGAHEAFF.

The J gene is TRBJ2-3, the V gene TRBV20-1; D unclear. V shed 6 bases and J shed 4 bases, with 8 bases lying between them. This CDR3 spans 11 amino acids. Germline lookup yields CDR1 DFQATT and CDR2 SNEGSKA (reference sequence). CDR3 region: CSAVRADTQYF. The CDR3, as DNA: TGCAGTGCCGTAAGGGCAGATACGCAGTATTTT.

CDR3 bases: TGTGCCAGCAGTTCACAGGGTACCTCCTACAATGAGCAGTTCTTC. Residues: CASSSQGTSYNEQFF. The chain recombines TRBV6-6 with TRBJ2-1; perhaps TRBD1 as D (6 bases). The V gene's germline CDR1 is MNHNY and CDR2 SVGAGI (reference sequence). The CDR3 runs 15 residues. The germline V and J ends were trimmed by 4 bases and 0 bases, with 10 bases remaining between them.

The V gene is TRBV9, the J gene TRBJ2-3; 10 bases map to TRBD2. V shed 0 bases, J shed 4 bases, and the junction held 11 bases outside the gene matches. The CDR3 totals 18 residues. The germline CDR1 and CDR2 sequences are SGDLS and YYNGEE. The CDR3 loop reads CASSVVPASGSRADTQYF. CDR3 nucleotide sequence: TGTGCCAGCAGCGTAGTCCCGGCTAGCGGGAGTAGGGCAGATACGCAGTATTTT.

The V and J genes are TRBV5-1 and TRBJ2-1; 9 positions match TRBD1. The V and J ends lost 4 bases and 8 bases, in that order; junction bases with no gene match: 7. From germline, CDR1 is SGHRS and CDR2 YFSETQ. This CDR3 has 14 residues. The CDR3 is CASSGGQGRDEQFF. The CDR3, as DNA: TGCGCCAGCAGCGGTGGACAGGGGAGGGATGAGCAGTTCTTC.

J is TRBJ2-7 and V is TRBV27; D may be TRBD1 (6 bases). V lost 5 bases and J lost 0, with 14 bases in between. Per the germline V gene, CDR1 is MNHEY and CDR2 is SMNVEV (reference sequence). The CDR3 extends over 15 amino acids. The CDR3 loop reads CASSTRGGRSYEQYF. The CDR3 region has the DNA TGTGCCAGCAGTACCCGAGGGGGACGCTCCTACGAGCAGTACTTC.

The genes are TRBV9 and TRBJ2-2; 10 nucleotides match TRBD1. Germline V gene lookup returns CDR1 SGDLS and CDR2 YYNGEE. This CDR3 has 14 amino acids. Unmatched junction bases numbered 2, after V lost 3 bases and J lost 6 bases. CDR3 nucleotides: TGTGCCAGCAGCGAAGGACAGGGGGCCGGGGAGCTGTTTTTT. Encoded protein: CASSEGQGAGELFF.

The chain is built from TRBV5-1 and TRBJ2-2; 9 bases map to TRBD1. The CDR3 covers 15 residues. V shed 4 bases and J 7 bases; nucleotides not matched to a gene: 8. Germline values: CDR1 SGHRS, CDR2 YFSETQ. The CDR3 bases are TGCGCCAGCAGCCCACGGACAGGGGACGACGGGGAGCTGTTTTTT. Translating gives CASSPRTGDDGELFF.

The chain carries TRBV7-8 and TRBJ1-1; D gene uncertain. The germline CDR1 and CDR2 sequences are SGHVS and FQNEAQ. Trimming removed 0 bases at V and 4 bases at J, with 6 bases between. The CDR3 is 13 amino acids. CDR3 protein: CASSLATTTEAFF. Here the CDR3 DNA reads TGTGCCAGCAGCTTAGCCACGACCACTGAAGCTTTCTTT.

The V and J genes are TRBV7-9 and TRBJ1-2; D is unclear. The V and J ends lost 4 bases and 12 bases respectively, with 18 bases between them. This CDR3 spans 13 amino acids. CDR1 is SEHNR, CDR2 FQNEAQ, per germline (reference sequence). The CDR3 DNA follows: TGTGCCAGCAGCTACCTCAGGACGGACTTTAACACCTTC. Translation: CASSYLRTDFNTF.

The chain carries TRBV30 and TRBJ2-2; TRBD1 matches at 10 bases. CDR3 length: 15 amino acids. From germline, CDR1 is GTSNPN and CDR2 SVGIG (reference sequence). Trimming cost V 7 bases and J 1 base; bases outside gene matches: 6. The CDR3 nucleotides are TGTGCCTCGACTCGGACAGGGGGGAACACCGGGGAGCTGTTTTTT. Protein product: CASTRTGGNTGELFF. Full variable domain (outside the CDR3, taken from reference TRBV30 and TRBJ2-2): SQTIHQWPATLVQPVGSPLSLECTVEGTSNPNLYWYRQAAGRGLQLLFYSVGIGQISSEVPQNLSASRPQDRQFILSSKKLLLSDSGFYLCASTRTGGNTGELFFGEGSRLTVL.

The chain recombines TRBV18 with TRBJ1-2; 11 nucleotides agree with TRBD1. V lost 6 bases, J lost 0 bases, and 6 bases stayed unmatched. The germline V gene encodes CDR1 KGHSH and CDR2 LQKENI. The CDR3 sequence is 16 residues long. The CDR3 protein is CASSRGQGAANYGYTF. The CDR3 DNA sequence: TGTGCCAGCTCTCGAGGACAGGGGGCAGCTAACTATGGCTACACCTTC.

The rearrangement joins TRBV18 to TRBJ1-4; possible D gene TRBD1, 6 bases. Per the germline V gene, CDR1 is KGHSH and CDR2 is LQKENI. The CDR3 covers 14 residues. V was cut by 3 bases and J by 11 bases, with 16 bases left in between. The CDR3 DNA reads TGTGCCAGCTCACCCCAGGGGAGCAGCCAGAAACTGTTTTTT. Residues: CASSPQGSSQKLFF. Looking up the rest from reference TRBV18 and TRBJ1-4 gives the full variable domain: NAGVMQNPRHLVRRRGQEARLRCSPMKGHSHVYWYRQLPEEGLKFMVYLQKENIIDESGMPKERFSAEFPKEGPSILRIQQVVRGDSAAYFCASSPQGSSQKLFFGSGTQLSVL.

The rearrangement joins TRBV19 to TRBJ1-1; D remains unclear. Between the trimmed V and J ends, which lost 3 bases and 0 bases, there was a span of 8 bases. Per the germline V gene, CDR1 is LNHDA and CDR2 is SQIVND (reference sequence). The length of the CDR3 is 14 residues. Written as DNA, the CDR3 is TGTGCCAGTAGTATCTATGCCTTGAACACTGAAGCTTTCTTT. Residues: CASSIYALNTEAFF.

The chain couples TRBV7-2 to TRBJ1-5, with no clear D. Trimming took off 4 bases at V and 5 bases at J, with 9 bases between the two ends. The CDR3 totals 13 residues. From germline, CDR1 is SGHTA and CDR2 FQGNSA. In DNA, the CDR3 is TGTGCCAGCAGCTACGCCCAGGATCAGCCCCAGCATTTT. It is translated as CASSYAQDQPQHF.

The chain employs TRBV7-9 and TRBJ1-5; D call uncertain. CDR3 length: 15 amino acids. V lost 7 bases, J lost 5 bases, and 18 bases lay in between. Germline V gene data show CDR1 as SEHNR and CDR2 as FQNEAQ (reference sequence). The CDR3 region is CASTPGGTVDQPQHF. The CDR3, as DNA: TGTGCCAGCACCCCGGGTGGTACGGTTGATCAGCCCCAGCATTTT.

This chain joins TRBV2 and TRBJ2-1; 7 positions match TRBD1. Germline V CDR1 and CDR2: SNHLY, FYNNEI. The CDR3 runs 13 residues. The V and J ends lost 6 bases and 8 bases, in that order; junction bases with no gene match: 7. CDR3 amino acids: CASSLQGLHEQFF. Here the CDR3 DNA reads TGTGCCAGCAGCTTACAGGGGCTCCATGAGCAGTTCTTC.

V and J are TRBV4-1 and TRBJ2-5, with 7 nucleotides matching TRBD2. V shed 6 bases and J 4 bases; nucleotides not matched to a gene: 8. The V gene's germline CDR1 is MGHRA and CDR2 YSYEKL. CDR3 length: 14 residues. The CDR3 DNA follows: TGCGCCAGCAGGCCTGGACTAGTCTCAGAGACCCAGTACTTC. It yields the protein CASRPGLVSETQYF.

This clonotype was recorded only once. V is TRBV29-1 and J is TRBJ2-5, with a weak D call TRBD1 (6 bases). The germline V gene has CDR1 SQVTM and CDR2 ANQGSEA. The CDR3 length is 14 residues. The V end lost 0 bases, the J end lost 4 bases, and 12 bases lay between the germline ends. In DNA, the CDR3 is TGCAGCGTTGAAGAGCAGGGGACGAGAGAGACCCAGTACTTC. Translating it yields CSVEEQGTRETQYF.

The rearrangement links TRBV30 to TRBJ2-5; no definite D call. V shed 2 bases and J shed 5 bases, with 6 bases lying between them. CDR1 is GTSNPN, CDR2 SVGIG, per germline (reference sequence). The CDR3 is 11 amino acids. The CDR3 loop is CAWSYLETQYF. CDR3 in DNA: TGTGCCTGGAGTTATTTGGAGACCCAGTACTTC.

CDR3 coding DNA: TGCGCCAGCAGCCCGGGCCCCGATCAGCCCCAGCATTTT. This translates into CASSPGPDQPQHF. The rearrangement uses TRBV10-1 and TRBJ1-5; no firm D call. CDR3 size: 13 residues. The germline V gene has CDR1 WNHNN and CDR2 SYGVQD (reference sequence). Trimming cost V 6 bases and J 5 bases, with 11 bases left between them.